Below, 16 T cell receptor beta chains from the same sample are listed, as sequenced in a study of glioma-infiltrating T cells. Amplification of TCR alpha and beta CDR3 regions from RNA used iRepertoire nested multiplex PCR. TCRdb re-derived calls from the multiplex PCR reads in MiXCR, one entry per CDR3 protein. The sample carries about 190,000 distinct CDR3 sequences, more than 30% recorded once. Material: glioma tissue, nonneoplastic brain tissue, or PBMCs (not recorded which). The receptor set was obtained from a human donor with low-grade glioma or glioblastoma, undergoing nonglioma brain surgery, or in good health (not recorded which).

In this sample, this clonotype turned up many times. This rearrangement joins TRBV25-1 to TRBJ2-3; TRBD2 matches 14 bases. Germline CDR1 MGHDK, CDR2 SYGVNS. The CDR3 has 16 residues. The V and J ends lost 5 bases and 7 bases, in that order; junction bases with no gene match: 8. CDR3 sequence (DNA): TGTGCCAGCAGTCCGACCAGGACTAGCGGGAGGAATACGCAGTATTTT. Encoded protein: CASSPTRTSGRNTQYF.

In this sample, this clonotype turned up many times. This sequence joins TRBV6-1 and TRBJ1-3; D is unclear. The germline CDR1 and CDR2 sequences are MNHNS and SASEGT. The CDR3 has 14 residues. Trimming cost V 5 bases and J 1 base, with 9 bases left between them. Here the CDR3 reads CASSSVESGNTIYF. The CDR3 DNA is TGTGCCAGCAGTTCTGTGGAATCTGGAAACACCATATATTTT.

The rearrangement joins TRBV5-1 to TRBJ2-1; TRBD2 matches at 9 bases. CDR1 and CDR2 (germline): SGHRS, YFSETQ. V lost 6 bases, J lost 2 bases, and 6 bases stayed unmatched. CDR3 size: 15 residues. CDR3 sequence reads: CASNPAGGTYNEQFF. The CDR3 nucleotides are TGCGCCAGCAACCCGGCGGGAGGGACCTACAATGAGCAGTTCTTC.

This clonotype was seen at least ten times. The chain carries TRBV5-4 and TRBJ2-3; 13 nucleotides agree with TRBD2. V lost 4 bases, J lost 0 bases, and 14 bases stayed unmatched. The CDR3 consists of 20 residues. Per the germline V gene, CDR1 is SGHNT and CDR2 is YYREEE (reference sequence). The CDR3 region has the DNA TGTGCCAGCAGCAAGCCGGGACTAGCGGGAAGTTTGGGAAGCACAGATACGCAGTATTTT. Amino acids: CASSKPGLAGSLGSTDTQYF. The variable domain in full, with the rest retrieved from reference TRBV5-4 and TRBJ2-3, is ETGVTQSPTHLIKTRGQQVTLRCSSQSGHNTVSWYQQALGQGPQFIFQYYREEENGRGNFPPRFSGLQFPNYSSELNVNALELDDSALYLCASSKPGLAGSLGSTDTQYFGPGTRLTVL.

In the case of this clonotype: Since a much larger clone is just one base distant, this may be a read error. The rearrangement links TRBV18 to TRBJ1-4, with D tentatively TRBD1 (6 bases). The CDR3 extends over 14 amino acids. V was clipped by 6 bases and J by 8 bases, with 16 bases between them. CDR1 and CDR2 (germline): KGHSH, LQKENI. The CDR3 DNA sequence: TGTGCCAGCTCCCTACAAGGGGGGCGAGAAAAACTGTTTTTT. As protein: CASSLQGGREKLFF.

The chain recombines TRBV7-2 with TRBJ1-5; D perhaps matches TRBD1 (5 bases). Germline lookup yields CDR1 SGHTA and CDR2 FQGNSA. The CDR3 sequence is 15 residues long. V lost 6 bases to trimming and J lost 1 base, with 13 bases between them. The CDR3 DNA is TGTGCCAGCAGTTTGGACATTGGAAGCAATCAGCCCCAGCATTTT. Residues: CASSLDIGSNQPQHF.

This clonotype was counted at least ten times. The genes are TRBV24-1 and TRBJ2-3; 8 nucleotides line up with TRBD2. The V gene's germline CDR1 is KGHDR and CDR2 SFDVKD. This CDR3 is 13 amino acids long. J was trimmed by 0 bases and V by 8 bases; bases with no gene match: 0. The CDR3 here is CATTSGSTDTQYF. In nucleotides, the CDR3 is TGTGCCACCACTAGCGGGAGCACAGATACGCAGTATTTT.

The rearrangement links TRBV7-9 to TRBJ2-5; no reliable D call. The CDR3 is 14 amino acids. Germline CDR1 reads SEHNR; CDR2 reads FQNEAQ (reference sequence). Deletions cut 1 base from V and 2 bases from J, with 8 bases between. In nucleotides, the CDR3 is TGTGCCAGCAGCTTAGTTTGGAAACAAGAGACCCAGTACTTC. This translates into CASSLVWKQETQYF. The entire variable domain, with the rest obtained from reference TRBV7-9 and TRBJ2-5, is as follows: DTGVSQNPRHKITKRGQNVTFRCDPISEHNRLYWYRQTLGQGPEFLTYFQNEAQLEKSRLLSDRFSAERPKGSFSTLEIQRTEQGDSAMYLCASSLVWKQETQYFGPGTRLLVL.

This rearrangement joins TRBV4-1 to TRBJ2-7; 15 nucleotides match TRBD2. Trimming took 3 bases from V and 2 from J; bases not matched to a gene: 2. Germline V gives CDR1 MGHRA, CDR2 YSYEKL. This CDR3 is 16 amino acids long. Here the CDR3 DNA reads TGCGCCAGCAGCCAGGGGACTAGCGGGGGGACCTACGAGCAGTACTTC. Amino acid sequence: CASSQGTSGGTYEQYF.

Many counts were recorded for this clonotype. The chain is built from TRBV6-2 or TRBV6-3 and TRBJ1-5; D is ambiguous. Per germline, CDR1 MNHEY and CDR2 SVGEGT. The CDR3 spans 13 residues. With 2 bases removed from V and 3 bases from J, the gap between germline ends came to 5 bases. The CDR3 loop reads CASSYGFNQPQHF. Here the CDR3 DNA reads TGTGCCAGCAGTTACGGTTTCAATCAGCCCCAGCATTTT.

The table lists this clonotype with many counts. V usage is TRBV7-9 and J usage is TRBJ2-5, with D maybe TRBD1 (6 bases). CDR3 length: 14 residues. V lost 3 bases and J lost 5, with 13 bases in between. From germline, CDR1 is SEHNR and CDR2 FQNEAQ (reference sequence). CDR3 bases: TGTGCCAGCAGCTTGACAGGAGATTCGGAGACCCAGTACTTC. This translates into CASSLTGDSETQYF.

This clonotype was recorded a few times. The chain joins TRBV12-3 or TRBV12-4 to TRBJ2-5; D not certain. The CDR3 has 14 amino acids. V shed 6 bases and J shed 1 base, with 12 bases lying between them. The CDR3 loop is CASSPQWGQETQYF. Written as DNA, the CDR3 is TGTGCCAGCAGCCCCCAGTGGGGCCAAGAGACCCAGTACTTC.

This clonotype has ten or more counts. J is TRBJ2-3 and V is TRBV6-1; D gene ambiguous. Germline-derived CDR1 and CDR2 are MNHNS and SASEGT. The V end was cut by 5 bases, the J end by 8 bases, with 17 bases between. CDR3 size: 14 residues. CDR3 in amino acids: CASSSEVVRSTQYF. In DNA form, the CDR3 reads TGTGCCAGCAGTTCCGAAGTGGTGCGTTCTACGCAGTATTTT.

This clonotype appeared many times. This sequence joins TRBV12-3 or TRBV12-4 and TRBJ2-7; D might be TRBD1 or TRBD2, each matching 5 bases. This CDR3 has 14 amino acids. The germline V and J ends were trimmed by 5 bases and 2 bases, with 13 bases remaining between them. CDR3 sequence (DNA): TGTGCCAGCAGTCGCCCGGGGCCCGCCTACGAGCAGTACTTC. Translation gives CASSRPGPAYEQYF.

This clonotype was counted between two and nine times. V usage is TRBV19 and J usage is TRBJ2-3, with D tentatively TRBD1 (6 bases). The V end lost 4 bases, the J end lost 2 bases, and 7 bases lay between the germline ends. This CDR3 region has 13 residues. The germline CDR1 and CDR2 sequences are LNHDA and SQIVND (reference sequence). The CDR3 is CASSRDNTDTQYF. Here the CDR3 DNA reads TGTGCCAGTAGTAGGGACAACACAGATACGCAGTATTTT.

This clonotype has a count of ten or more. The chain uses TRBV4-1 and TRBJ2-3; TRBD2 aligns across 11 bases. This CDR3 comprises 17 residues. V lost 4 bases, J lost 5 bases, and 11 bases stayed unmatched. Germline V gives CDR1 MGHRA, CDR2 YSYEKL. CDR3 nucleotides: TGCGCCAGCAGCCCTCAGGATCTAGCGGGAGGAGGAGATACGCAGTATTTT. Amino acid sequence: CASSPQDLAGGGDTQYF.